The present TCR beta chain was sequenced within a study of cytomegalovirus exposure and HLA in healthy donors. The study's findings and limits: Previously analyzed data showed that most TCR beta V segments were productive at a frequency of about 90% or about 30%. Common viral pathogens were later found to be apparently linked to several of the most significant clusters. A missense variant in DCLRE1C was later tied to TCR beta V- and J-gene trimming. Testing in vitro showed a few CMV-associated chains specific for CMV antigens.

Researchers ran the PCR with 60 Vbeta and 13 Jbeta primers. Generated by immunoSEQ multiplex PCR, the TCRdb table keeps only in-frame clones and is missing some. Of about 210,000 clones in the sample, approximately 82% were seen once. In the case of this clone: The antigen remains unidentified.

The V gene lost 4 bases and the J gene lost 5 bases, with 10 bases spanning the gap. Germline loops: CDR1 SGHVS, CDR2 FQNEAQ. The CDR3 is made up of 13 amino acids. The clonotype originates from a man aged 35 to 55 in good health and CMV-seropositive. Material: PBMCs. This chain uses TRBV7-8 with TRBJ2-3, with D possibly TRBD2 on 6 matching bases. CDR3 region: CASSSPGGDTQYF. The CDR3 DNA is TGTGCCAGCAGCTCGCCCGGGGGAGATACGCAGTATTTT.